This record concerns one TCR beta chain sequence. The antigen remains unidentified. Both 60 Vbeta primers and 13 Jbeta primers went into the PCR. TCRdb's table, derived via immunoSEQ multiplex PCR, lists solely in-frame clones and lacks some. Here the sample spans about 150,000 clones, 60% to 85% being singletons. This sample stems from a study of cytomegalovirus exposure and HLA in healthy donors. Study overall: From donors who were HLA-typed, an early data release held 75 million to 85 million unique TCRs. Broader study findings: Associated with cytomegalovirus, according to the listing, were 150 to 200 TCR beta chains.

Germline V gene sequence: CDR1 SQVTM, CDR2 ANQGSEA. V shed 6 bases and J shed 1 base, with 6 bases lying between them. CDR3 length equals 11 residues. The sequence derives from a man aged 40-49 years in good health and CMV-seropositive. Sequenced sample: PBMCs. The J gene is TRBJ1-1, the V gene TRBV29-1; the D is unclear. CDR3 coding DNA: TGCAGCGTCGCAGAGAACACTGAAGCTTTCTTT. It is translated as CSVAENTEAFF.